This T cell receptor beta chain was recovered during a study of T cell changes during pregnancy in multiple sclerosis. Assay: immunoSEQ multiplex PCR; the TCRdb copy retains only in-frame clones and omits some. The sample consists of over 90,000 clones, more than 85% of them appearing once. This clone was recorded once. CDR1 and CDR2 (germline): MNHEY, SVGAGI. This CDR3 spans 14 amino acids. J was trimmed by 0 bases and V by 6 bases; bases with no gene match: 4. The rearrangement uses TRBV6-5 and TRBJ2-5; 7 bases are a match to TRBD1. The clonotype comes from a female donor with multiple sclerosis, enrolled in a pregnancy study. The sample consisted of peripheral blood, taken before pregnancy. In nucleotides, the CDR3 is TGTGCCAGCAGGGGACAGCTGTACCAAGAGACCCAGTACTTC. It codes for CASRGQLYQETQYF.